This passage covers 22 T cell receptor beta chains from one sample sequenced in a study of technical replicates of blood from a handful of donors. Data came from immunoSEQ multiplex PCR; TCRdb stores just in-frame clones and leaves some out. In the table there are approximately 100,000 clones, around 96% of which are singletons. The source material was T cells isolated from PBMCs. The receptors shown here come from a human donor in good health.

This chain connects TRBV2 to TRBJ1-1; D call uncertain. This CDR3 spans 14 amino acids. Per the germline V gene, CDR1 is SNHLY and CDR2 is FYNNEI. Trimming shortened V by 5 bases and J by 4 bases, and 14 bases separated the two germline ends. CDR3 residues: CASSTSRGFTEAFF. The CDR3 nucleotides read TGTGCCAGCAGTACGAGTAGAGGCTTCACTGAAGCTTTCTTT. Complete variable domain (other parts from reference TRBV2 and TRBJ1-1): EPEVTQTPSHQVTQMGQEVILRCVPISNHLYFYWYRQILGQKVEFLVSFYNNEISEKSEIFDDQFSVERPDGSNFTLKIRSTKLEDSAMYFCASSTSRGFTEAFFGQGTRLTVV.

This clone was seen a handful of times. CDR3 sequence: CASSLSGPGEQYF. CDR3 coding DNA: TGTGCCAGCAGTCTTAGCGGGCCTGGGGAGCAGTACTTC. The chain carries TRBV11-2 and TRBJ2-7; 7 bases are shared with TRBD2. Germline V lookup: CDR1 SGHAT, CDR2 FQNNGV. Losses at the gene ends were 6 bases for V and 7 bases for J; bases not matched to a gene: 9. There are 13 residues in the CDR3.

V gene TRBV5-5 combines with J gene TRBJ2-7; TRBD1 matches 7 bases. The CDR3 extends over 16 amino acids. V gave up 4 bases and J gave up 3 bases; unmatched junction bases: 13. The germline V gene encodes CDR1 SGHKS and CDR2 YYEKEE (reference sequence). The CDR3 spells CASSRRTRDSVYEQYF. CDR3 bases: TGTGCCAGCAGCCGGCGTACGAGGGACAGCGTCTACGAGCAGTACTTC.

V gene TRBV19 combines with J gene TRBJ2-1, with TRBD2 matching 10 bases. Per germline, CDR1 LNHDA and CDR2 SQIVND (reference sequence). The CDR3 contains 18 residues. V was clipped by 9 bases and J by 2 bases; unmatched bases: 16. The CDR3 protein is CARPTSGFLMEAYNEQFF. The CDR3 DNA sequence: TGTGCCAGGCCGACTAGCGGGTTTCTTATGGAGGCCTACAATGAGCAGTTCTTC. The variable domain in full, with the rest retrieved from reference TRBV19 and TRBJ2-1, is DGGITQSPKYLFRKEGQNVTLSCEQNLNHDAMYWYRQDPGQGLRLIYYSQIVNDFQKGDIAEGYSVSREKKESFPLTVTSAQKNPTAFYLCARPTSGFLMEAYNEQFFGPGTRLTVL.

The rearrangement links TRBV29-1 to TRBJ2-7; 7 bases agree with TRBD1. The V and J ends lost 5 bases and 7 bases, in that order; junction bases with no gene match: 8. The germline V gene has CDR1 SQVTM and CDR2 ANQGSEA. The CDR3 spans 12 residues. The CDR3 spells CSVWQGVREQYF. CDR3 DNA: TGCAGCGTTTGGCAGGGGGTGAGGGAGCAGTACTTC.

This clone appeared once. The DNA for the CDR3 is TGCGCCAGCAGCCAAGAGGCAGGGCCTCTAGCAACTAATGAAAAACTGTTTTTT. Its protein product is CASSQEAGPLATNEKLFF. This chain joins TRBV4-1 and TRBJ1-4; tentatively, D is TRBD1 (5 bases). Trimming pared 0 bases from V and 0 bases from J, leaving 14 bases between. The germline V gene encodes CDR1 MGHRA and CDR2 YSYEKL. The CDR3 is 18 residues long.

The V and J genes are TRBV28 and TRBJ2-2; 10 bases are a match to TRBD2. This CDR3 has 17 residues. V dropped 7 bases and J dropped 2; count of bases not matched to a gene: 10. The germline CDR1 and CDR2 sequences are MDHEN and SYDVKM. CDR3 sequence reads: CASNQRGLAVNTGELFF. The CDR3 bases are TGTGCCAGCAACCAACGCGGACTAGCGGTTAACACCGGGGAGCTGTTTTTT.

The V call is TRBV7-5, the J call TRBJ1-1. TRBV7-5 constitutes a pseudogene. This CDR3 spans 18 amino acids. CDR3 region: CVRSLVTIKGEGDTEAFF. CDR3 nucleotide sequence: TGTGTCAGAAGCTTAGTGACCATTAAAGGGGAGGGGGACACTGAAGCTTTCTTT.

This clone has only a few counts. This chain connects TRBV6-1 to TRBJ1-5; 9 bases agree with TRBD1. Germline lookup yields CDR1 MNHNS and CDR2 SASEGT. The CDR3 runs to 15 residues. Trimming removed 6 bases from V and 4 bases from J; junction bases left unmatched: 7. In DNA form, the CDR3 reads TGTGCCAGCAGCTCTCTCGGACAGGGGAATCAGCCCCAGCATTTT. Translated, it gives CASSSLGQGNQPQHF.

The rearrangement uses TRBV29-1 and TRBJ2-1, with D uncertain. The CDR3 has 14 residues. The germline V gene has CDR1 SQVTM and CDR2 ANQGSEA. Between the trimmed V and J ends, which lost 4 bases and 9 bases, there was a span of 19 bases. The CDR3 DNA reads as TGCAGCGTTGTTACGGATGTTGGCTGGAGTGAGCAGTTCTTC. Its protein is CSVVTDVGWSEQFF.

V and J are TRBV9 and TRBJ1-3; a possible D gene is TRBD1 (6 bases). There are 13 residues in the CDR3. In germline, CDR1 is SGDLS, CDR2 YYNGEE. Trimming pared 7 bases from V and 6 bases from J, leaving 14 bases between. The DNA of the CDR3 is TGTGCCAGCCGTGGGGGACAAGAAAACACCATATATTTT. This codes for CASRGGQENTIYF.

This clone was recorded only once. The chain uses TRBV10-3 and TRBJ2-2, with 8 bases that match TRBD2. Germline-derived CDR1 and CDR2 are ENHRY and SYGVKD. The length of the CDR3 is 16 residues. V gave up 6 bases and J gave up 6 bases; unmatched junction bases: 12. The CDR3 DNA follows: TGTGCCATCAGGATGGGAAGCGGGGGAGAAGCCGGGGAGCTGTTTTTT. Encoded protein: CAIRMGSGGEAGELFF.

The chain carries TRBV19 and TRBJ2-1, with D hard to call. This CDR3 contains 11 residues. The germline V gene encodes CDR1 LNHDA and CDR2 SQIVND (reference sequence). Deletions cut 4 bases from V and 15 bases from J, with 13 bases between. The CDR3, as DNA: TGTGCCAGTAGTAGCGGTTGGATTTGGTTCTTC. It is translated as CASSSGWIWFF.

This sequence joins TRBV28 and TRBJ1-4; 7 positions match TRBD1. Germline lookup yields CDR1 MDHEN and CDR2 SYDVKM. The CDR3 consists of 14 residues. J gave up 7 bases and V 6 bases, and 8 bases lay outside the gene matches. This CDR3 reads CASRVGQDGEKLFF. The CDR3 nucleotides read TGTGCCAGCAGGGTAGGACAGGACGGTGAAAAACTGTTTTTT.

CDR3 residues: CASSPRQPGNTIYF. The CDR3 nucleotides are TGTGCCAGCAGCCCCCGACAGCCTGGAAACACCATATATTTT. This chain joins TRBV5-8 and TRBJ1-3; a possible D gene is TRBD1 (5 bases). Germline V gene sequence: CDR1 SGHTS, CDR2 YDEGEE. V was cut by 4 bases and J by 2 bases, with 10 bases left in between. This CDR3 region has 14 residues.

The CDR3 loop is CASSRRDKGLRRGNTIYF. CDR3 DNA: TGCGCCAGCAGCCGTCGGGACAAAGGCCTGCGGAGGGGAAACACCATATATTTT. The rearrangement links TRBV5-1 to TRBJ1-3; D is perhaps TRBD1 (6 bases). V lost 4 bases, J lost 4 bases, and 24 bases lay in between. CDR1 and CDR2 (germline): SGHRS, YFSETQ. CDR3 size: 18 residues.

The chain uses TRBV4-1 and TRBJ2-7; 10 bases map to TRBD2. Per the germline V gene, CDR1 is MGHRA and CDR2 is YSYEKL. CDR3 length: 15 amino acids. Trimming cost V 4 bases and J 7 bases; bases outside gene matches: 10. Written as DNA, the CDR3 is TGCGCCAGCAGCCTAAAGGCTCTAGCGGGAGTTGAGCAGTACTTC. Translation gives CASSLKALAGVEQYF.

In this sample, this clone turned up once. The rearrangement uses TRBV4-1 and TRBJ2-2, with 7 bases that match TRBD1. V dropped 1 base and J dropped 7; count of bases not matched to a gene: 6. The CDR3 sequence is 15 residues long. From germline, CDR1 is MGHRA and CDR2 YSYEKL. For the CDR3, the DNA is TGCGCCAGCAGCCAAGGGGGACAGAGGAGCGGGGAGCTGTTTTTT. Translation: CASSQGGQRSGELFF.

The V gene is TRBV6-5, the J gene TRBJ2-1, with 8 nucleotides matching TRBD2. V lost 4 bases to trimming and J lost 6 bases; unmatched junction nucleotides: 5. Germline lookup yields CDR1 MNHEY and CDR2 SVGAGI. The CDR3 has 14 amino acids. The CDR3 region is CASSSRTSTNEQFF. The CDR3 DNA reads TGTGCCAGCAGTTCTAGGACTAGCACCAATGAGCAGTTCTTC.

The chain uses TRBV4-2 and TRBJ2-1; D is ambiguous. CDR3 length: 17 amino acids. Germline CDR1 and CDR2: LGHNA and YNFKEQ. The germline V and J ends were trimmed by 0 bases and 6 bases, with 18 bases remaining between them. CDR3 in amino acids: CASSQDQIAGLINEQFF. The CDR3 region has the DNA TGTGCCAGCAGCCAAGATCAGATAGCCGGATTAATCAATGAGCAGTTCTTC.

V and J are TRBV2 and TRBJ2-1; 9 nucleotides match TRBD2. J was trimmed by 4 bases and V by 6 bases; bases with no gene match: 7. This CDR3 region has 15 residues. The germline V gene has CDR1 SNHLY and CDR2 FYNNEI. As DNA, the CDR3 is TGTGCCAGCAGAGCAGCTAGCGGGATATACAATGAGCAGTTCTTC. Encoded protein: CASRAASGIYNEQFF.

This clone was counted once. J is TRBJ2-5 and V is TRBV4-1, with 7 bases fitting TRBD2. The length of the CDR3 is 15 residues. The V gene's germline CDR1 is MGHRA and CDR2 YSYEKL. Trimming removed 4 bases from V and 2 bases from J; junction bases left unmatched: 7. CDR3 protein: CASSLGLLGQETQYF. CDR3 bases: TGCGCCAGCAGCCTGGGACTACTAGGACAAGAGACCCAGTACTTC.